Reported below is one TCR beta chain. What it recognizes is unknown. Both about-4-week and about-12-week second-dose recipients were combined. The entry originates in a study of T cell responses to AZD1222 COVID-19 vaccine. Whole-study results and caveats: Just five or six AZD1222 recipients tested seropositive at baseline. Spike was spanned by vaccine-associated CD4 TCRs, which were dominant at 160-218 and 743-854. Spike-specific TCR depth and breadth grew after two AZD1222 doses.

Produced via immunoSEQ multiplex PCR; TCRdb's table is partial and in-frame only. The sample shows about 110,000 clones, 87% of them seen only once. The trim removed 1 base at V and 4 bases at J, leaving 6 bases unmatched. This CDR3 comprises 16 residues. CDR1 and CDR2 from the germline V gene are LNHNV and YYDKDF (reference sequence). The sample consisted of peripheral blood, taken 28 days after the second AZD1222 dose. This sequence was found in an adult who received the AZD1222 COVID-19 vaccine. The V gene is TRBV15, the J gene TRBJ2-1; 8 bases fit TRBD2. CDR3: CATSRVPQREYNEQFF. The CDR3 DNA reads TGTGCCACCAGCAGAGTCCCCCAGCGGGAGTACAATGAGCAGTTCTTC.